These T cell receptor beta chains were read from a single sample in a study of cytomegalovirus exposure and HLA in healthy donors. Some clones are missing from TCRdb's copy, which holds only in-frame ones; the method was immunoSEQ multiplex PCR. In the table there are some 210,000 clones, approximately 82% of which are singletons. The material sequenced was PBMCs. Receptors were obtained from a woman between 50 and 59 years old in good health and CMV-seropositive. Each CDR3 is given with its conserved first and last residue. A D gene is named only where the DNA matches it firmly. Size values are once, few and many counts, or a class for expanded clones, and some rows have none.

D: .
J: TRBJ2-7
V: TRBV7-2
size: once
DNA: TGTGCCAGCAGCCCCCACCCGGGACTCCTCTACGAGCAGTACTTC
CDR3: CASSPHPGLLYEQYF

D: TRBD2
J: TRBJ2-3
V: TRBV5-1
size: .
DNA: TGCGCCAGCAGCTTGCCGGGCGGGGGAACAGATACGCAGTATTTT
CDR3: CASSLPGGGTDTQYF

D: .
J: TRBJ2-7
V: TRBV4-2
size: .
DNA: TGTGCCAGCAGCCAAGATGACCGGCTAGGGGAGTACTTC
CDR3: CASSQDDRLGEYF

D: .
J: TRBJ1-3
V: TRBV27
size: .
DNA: TGTGCCAGCAGTTTATTATGGGGGGCTGGAAACACCATATATTTT
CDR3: CASSLLWGAGNTIYF

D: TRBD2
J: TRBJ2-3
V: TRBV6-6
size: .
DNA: TGTGCCAGCAGTCGCCCCGGGCTAGCGGGGCCTGGGCAGTATTTT
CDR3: CASSRPGLAGPGQYF

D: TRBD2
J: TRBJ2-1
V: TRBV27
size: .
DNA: TGTGCCAGCAGCCCGACGGGGCGGGGGTACCTTGAGCAGTTCTTC
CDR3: CASSPTGRGYLEQFF

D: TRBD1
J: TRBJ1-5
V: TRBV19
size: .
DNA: TGTGCCAGTAGTCACGGGACAGGGTTCGGCAATCAGCCCCAGCATTTT
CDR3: CASSHGTGFGNQPQHF

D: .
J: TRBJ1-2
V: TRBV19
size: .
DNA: TGTGCCAGTAGTACGGACAGAAACTATGGCTACACCTTC
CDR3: CASSTDRNYGYTF

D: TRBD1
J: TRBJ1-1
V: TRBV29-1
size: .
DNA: TGCAGCGTTGTTCCTCGGGGACAGGGGAACACTGAAGCTTTCTTT
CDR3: CSVVPRGQGNTEAFF

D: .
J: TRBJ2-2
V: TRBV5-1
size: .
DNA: TGCGCCAGCAGCTTGGATTGGCTAAGGAGAGGATCCGGGGAGCTGTTTTTT
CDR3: CASSLDWLRRGSGELFF

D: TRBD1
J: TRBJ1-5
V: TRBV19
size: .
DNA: TGTGCCAGTAGTATAGAGGTGGGACAGATTTTAGGCAATCAGCCCCAGCATTTT
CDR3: CASSIEVGQILGNQPQHF

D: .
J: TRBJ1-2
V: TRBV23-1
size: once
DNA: TGCGCCAGCAGTTTCCCCCTCGGGGGGCGGAATGGCTACACCTTC
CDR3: CASSFPLGGRNGYTF

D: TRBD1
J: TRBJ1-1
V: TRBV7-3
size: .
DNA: TGTGCCAGCAGCCCCCAGACAGGGGGGGGGAACACTGAAGCTTTCTTT
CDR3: CASSPQTGGGNTEAFF

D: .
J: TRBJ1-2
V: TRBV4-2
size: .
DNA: TGTGCCAGCAGCCAAGAACCCAGGGTTTCCATTGGCTACACCTTC
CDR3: CASSQEPRVSIGYTF

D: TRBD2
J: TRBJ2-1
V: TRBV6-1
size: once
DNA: TGTGCCAGCAGTGAAAACGCCCCAGGACTAGCGGGGGGCCATAATGAGCAGTTCTTC
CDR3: CASSENAPGLAGGHNEQFF

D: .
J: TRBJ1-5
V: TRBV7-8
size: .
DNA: TGTGCCAGCAGTCTCGGGGAGAATAGCAATCAGCCCCAGCATTTT
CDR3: CASSLGENSNQPQHF

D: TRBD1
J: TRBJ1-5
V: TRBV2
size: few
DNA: TGTGCCAGCAGTGTAGGACAGGGGGCCCAGCCCCAGCATTTT
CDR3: CASSVGQGAQPQHF

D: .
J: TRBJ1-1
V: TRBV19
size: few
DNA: TGTGCCAGTAGTATCCAGGGTATAGCCTCTGAAGCTTTCTTT
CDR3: CASSIQGIASEAFF

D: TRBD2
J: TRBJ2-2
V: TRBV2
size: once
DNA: TGTGCCAGCTGGGCCGGGAGGACCGGGGAGCTGTTTTTT
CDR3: CASWAGRTGELFF

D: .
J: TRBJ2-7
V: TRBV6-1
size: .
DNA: TGTGCCAGCAGTGTTTTCGGAGCCTACGAGCAGTACTTC
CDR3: CASSVFGAYEQYF

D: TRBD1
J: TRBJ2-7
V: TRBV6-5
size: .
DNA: TGTGCCAGCAGGGGGACAGGATATTTCTACGAGCAGTACTTC
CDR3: CASRGTGYFYEQYF

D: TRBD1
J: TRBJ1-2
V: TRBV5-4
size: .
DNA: TGTGCCAGCAGCCTCATCCTAGGGGGCGTTGGCTACACCTTC
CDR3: CASSLILGGVGYTF

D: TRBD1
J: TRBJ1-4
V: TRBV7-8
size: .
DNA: TGTGCCAGCAGCTTAGCCCAGGGGGATGAAAAACTGTTTTTT
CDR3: CASSLAQGDEKLFF

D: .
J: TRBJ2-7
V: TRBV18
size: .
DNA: TGTGCCAGCTCCTCTGGGGCAGACTACGAGCAGTACTTC
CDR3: CASSSGADYEQYF

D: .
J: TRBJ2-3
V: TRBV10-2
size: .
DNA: TGCGCCAGCAGACCCGGGACTAGCACAGATACGCAGTATTTT
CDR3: CASRPGTSTDTQYF

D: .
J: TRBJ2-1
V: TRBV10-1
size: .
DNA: TGCGCCAGCAGTACACAGGCCTACAATGAGCAGTTCTTC
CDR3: CASSTQAYNEQFF

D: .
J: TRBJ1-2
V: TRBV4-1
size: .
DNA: TGCGCCAGCAGCCAAAGGGACAACTCCTTCTATGGCTACACCTTC
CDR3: CASSQRDNSFYGYTF

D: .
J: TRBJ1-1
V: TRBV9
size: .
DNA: TGTGCCAGCAGCGTAGGTGCGGGTAACACTGAAGCTTTCTTT
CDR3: CASSVGAGNTEAFF

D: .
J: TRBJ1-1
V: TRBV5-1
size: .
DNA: TGCGCCAGCAGCGTACGAAACAGGGAGACTGAAGCTTTCTTT
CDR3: CASSVRNRETEAFF

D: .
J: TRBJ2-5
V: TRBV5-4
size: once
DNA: TGTGCCAGCAGCTTGTTCGCAGGTCAGGTGCAGTACTTC
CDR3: CASSLFAGQVQYF

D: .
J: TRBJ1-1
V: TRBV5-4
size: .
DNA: TGTGCCAGCAGCTTGGGGACTGAAGCTGAAGCTTTCTTT
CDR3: CASSLGTEAEAFF

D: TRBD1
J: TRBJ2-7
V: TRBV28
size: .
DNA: TGTGCCAGCAGGGGGACAGGGGGCATCTCCTACGAGCAGTACTTC
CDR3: CASRGTGGISYEQYF

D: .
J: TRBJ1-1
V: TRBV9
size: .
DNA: TGTGCCAGCAGCGTAGCGGGGGGGAAAAACACTGAAGCTTTCTTT
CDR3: CASSVAGGKNTEAFF